This is a list of T cell receptor beta chains from one sample in a study of blood T cells in healthy people across ages. MiXCR, applied by TCRdb to the 5' RACE reads, yields one record per CDR3 protein. Counted here are about 680,000 distinct CDR3 sequences, roughly 49% occurring once; the ten biggest clones make up under 35%. The sequenced material came from blood. These receptors came from a woman aged 60-75 years in good health. CDR3s include the opening cysteine and the closing phenylalanine or tryptophan. A row's size may be missing; if present it is once, few, many or a size class.

TRBJ2-1	few	TRBV25-1	CASSDSRAEQFF
TRBJ2-3	many	TRBV15	CATSRGGRPDTQYF
TRBJ1-1	few	TRBV29-1	CSVPYPGTGEAFF
TRBJ2-5	once	TRBV30	CAWSAGTHQETQYF
TRBJ1-2	NA	TRBV14	CASSQDRGTTNYGYTF
TRBJ2-1	NA	TRBV4-1	CASSQASGRTYNEQFF
TRBJ2-3	NA	TRBV29-1	CSIRDRGSSTDTQYF
TRBJ2-3	NA	TRBV5-1	CASSWGLATDTQYF
TRBJ2-3	NA	TRBV10-3	CAISAAGDTQYF
TRBJ2-4	NA	TRBV28	CAGSFGGFTNIQYF
TRBJ2-7	NA	TRBV7-9	CASNVQGANYEQYF
TRBJ2-2	NA	TRBV2	CASSVAGKGAGELFF
TRBJ1-4	NA	TRBV20-1	CSARVAGGEANEKLFF
TRBJ2-7	NA	TRBV12-3/TRBV12-4	CASSLLGQNAYEQYF
TRBJ2-1	NA	TRBV6-5	CASSSPGTVDNEQFF
TRBJ2-1	few	TRBV11-1	CASTQGAGEQFF
TRBJ2-3	many	TRBV10-3	CAISESTALTGLADTQYF
TRBJ2-3	NA	TRBV13	CASSLGTITDTQYF
TRBJ2-1	few	TRBV2	CASVGYNEQFF
TRBJ2-3	NA	TRBV5-5	CASSLVTVGSDTQYF
TRBJ2-3	NA	TRBV29-1	CSVGLAEGDTQYF
TRBJ2-5	NA	TRBV7-3	CASSLTQGDLQETQYF
TRBJ2-1	NA	TRBV3-1	CASSLAGHNNEQFF
TRBJ1-2	few	TRBV23-1	CASSQSSAANYGYTF
TRBJ2-5	NA	TRBV4-2	CASSQARQDDEQYF
TRBJ1-1	NA	TRBV7-2	CASSPFSGSEAFF
TRBJ2-1	NA	TRBV4-3	CASSPRGDSGRASFYNEQFF
NA	NA	TRBV27	CASSLAGVRETQYF
TRBJ1-2	NA	TRBV6-6	CASSPGRYLGYTF
TRBJ2-1	once	TRBV6-2/TRBV6-3	CASSYFGLAVYNEQFF
TRBJ1-1	NA	TRBV5-1	CASSFRDMNTEAFF
TRBJ1-5	once	TRBV28	CASSFGGLSQPQHF
TRBJ1-1	NA	TRBV6-1	CASTYTGNTEAFF
TRBJ2-7	few	TRBV9	CASSVRPGTYAYEQYF
TRBJ1-6	once	TRBV12-3/TRBV12-4	CASSTTGKQSPLHF
TRBJ2-7	NA	TRBV29-1	CSVLSVDSSYEQYF
TRBJ2-7	NA	TRBV5-1	CASSPSARTGVNEQYF
TRBJ1-5	NA	TRBV7-9	CASSQNSGINQPQHF
TRBJ2-7	NA	TRBV28	CASSLRGSGSYEQYF
TRBJ1-2	NA	TRBV28	CASSLITGYGYTF
NA	NA	TRBV20-1	CSTVLAVIYEQYF
TRBJ2-3	NA	TRBV10-3	CAINFQPGDTDTQYF
TRBJ1-5	NA	TRBV7-2	CASSLVGRGNQPQHF
TRBJ2-3	NA	TRBV12-3/TRBV12-4	CASSSGGPDTQYF
TRBJ2-7	NA	TRBV20-1	CSARDPTQGDRHEQYF
TRBJ1-1	NA	TRBV20-1	CSARRIMNTEAFF